This T cell receptor (beta chain) originates from a study of blood T cell repertoires in COVID-19. Across the whole study: Whether acute or convalescent, the COVID-19 samples came from the United States, Italy and Spain. From T cells, B-cell-depleted T cells, or PBMCs came the material, which was cDNA or gDNA.

One Seattle source followed patients from active infection through their disease course. After removal of 3 bases from V and 3 bases from J, the junction contained 4 bases not matched to a gene. This CDR3 contains 14 residues. Germline CDR1 LGHDT, CDR2 YNNKEL (reference sequence). Produced via immunoSEQ multiplex PCR; TCRdb's table is partial and in-frame only. The table records around 260,000 clones, about 91% of them present only once. This receptor was identified in a person under 35 with COVID-19, enrolled during active disease. The sample taken for sequencing was peripheral blood. The chain links TRBV3-1 (or the pseudogene TRBV3-2) to TRBJ2-7, with 8 bases lining up with TRBD1. In DNA form, the CDR3 reads TGTGCCAGCAGCCACGGACAGGGTGGCTACGAGCAGTACTTC. This gives the protein CASSHGQGGYEQYF.